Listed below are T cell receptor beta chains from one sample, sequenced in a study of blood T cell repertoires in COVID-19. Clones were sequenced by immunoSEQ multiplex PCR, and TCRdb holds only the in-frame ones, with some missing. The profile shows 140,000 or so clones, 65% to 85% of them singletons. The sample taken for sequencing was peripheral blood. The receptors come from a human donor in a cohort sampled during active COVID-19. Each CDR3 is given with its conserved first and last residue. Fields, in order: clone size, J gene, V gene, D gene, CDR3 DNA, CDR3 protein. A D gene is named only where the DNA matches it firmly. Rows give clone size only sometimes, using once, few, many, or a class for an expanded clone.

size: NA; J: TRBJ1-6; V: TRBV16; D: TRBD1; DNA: TGTGCCAGCAGCCAATCGCGGGACAGGGGGCATTCACCCCTCCACTTT; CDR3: CASSQSRDRGHSPLHF
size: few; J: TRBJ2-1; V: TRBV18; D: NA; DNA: TGTGCCAGCTCGGAGTACAATGAGCAGTTCTTC; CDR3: CASSEYNEQFF
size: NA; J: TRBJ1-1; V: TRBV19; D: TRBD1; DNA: TGTGCCAGTACACCCCTTAGAGCAGGGGGAAATTCTGACACTGAAGCTTTCTTT; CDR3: CASTPLRAGGNSDTEAFF
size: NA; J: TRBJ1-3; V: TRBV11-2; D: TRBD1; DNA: TGTGCCAGCAGCTTAGATCAGGGGGCACTTGGAAACACCATATATTTT; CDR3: CASSLDQGALGNTIYF
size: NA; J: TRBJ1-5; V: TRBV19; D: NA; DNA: TGTGCCAGTAGTATAAAGTACCAGGGGTCGATCGTTAGCAATCAGCCCCAGCATTTT; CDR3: CASSIKYQGSIVSNQPQHF
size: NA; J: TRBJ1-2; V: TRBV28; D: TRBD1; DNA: TGTGCCAGCAGTGCTCCGGGACAGGGTGGAAGGGGCTATGGCTACACCTTC; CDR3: CASSAPGQGGRGYGYTF
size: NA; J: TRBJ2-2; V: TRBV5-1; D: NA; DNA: TGCGCCAGCAGCTTGGATAGGAGGAACACCGGGGAGCTGTTTTTT; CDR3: CASSLDRRNTGELFF
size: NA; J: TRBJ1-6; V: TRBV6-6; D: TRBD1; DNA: TGTGCCAGCAGTTCCGGGACAGAAAATTCACCCCTCCACTTT; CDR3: CASSSGTENSPLHF
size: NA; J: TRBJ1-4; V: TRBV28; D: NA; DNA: TGTGCCAGCAGGCGGACTGGAAATGAAAAACTGTTTTTT; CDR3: CASRRTGNEKLFF
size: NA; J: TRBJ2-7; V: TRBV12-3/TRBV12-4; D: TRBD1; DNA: TGTGCCAGCAGCAGACAGGGTGGCTACGAGCAGTACTTC; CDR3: CASSRQGGYEQYF
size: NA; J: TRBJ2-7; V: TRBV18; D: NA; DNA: TGTGCCAGCTCACGGAAACCTTTGACAGACTCATACGAGCAGTACTTC; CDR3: CASSRKPLTDSYEQYF
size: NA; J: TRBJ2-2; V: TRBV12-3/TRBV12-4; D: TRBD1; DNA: TGTGCCAGCAGGGACAGGGATAGCGGGGAGCTGTTTTTT; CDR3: CASRDRDSGELFF
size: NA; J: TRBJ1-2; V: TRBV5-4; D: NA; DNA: TGTGCCAGCAGCACCCGGGAACGCTATGGCTACACCTTC; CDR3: CASSTRERYGYTF
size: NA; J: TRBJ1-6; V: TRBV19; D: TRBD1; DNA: TGTGCCAGTAGTACCCCAGGGGGGAATTCACCCCTCCACTTT; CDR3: CASSTPGGNSPLHF
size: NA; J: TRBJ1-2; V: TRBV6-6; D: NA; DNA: TGTGCCAGCAGTGGTCAGGGTACTCGCTACACCTTC; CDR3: CASSGQGTRYTF
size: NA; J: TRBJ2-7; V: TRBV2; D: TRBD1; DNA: TGTGCCAGCAGGAGGACAGGGGGTTCCTACGAGCAGTACTTC; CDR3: CASRRTGGSYEQYF
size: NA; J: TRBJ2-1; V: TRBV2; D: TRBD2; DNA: TGTGCCAGCAAGGCGGCCAGCGGGGGGCGCAATGAGCAGTTCTTC; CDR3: CASKAASGGRNEQFF
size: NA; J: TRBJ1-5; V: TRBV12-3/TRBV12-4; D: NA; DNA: TGTGCCAGCAGTCAGAATCGTCAGCCCCAGCATTTT; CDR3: CASSQNRQPQHF
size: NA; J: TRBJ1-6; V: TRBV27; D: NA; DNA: TGTGCCAGCACCACGAGGGGAGGCTCCTATAATTCACCCCTCCACTTT; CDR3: CASTTRGGSYNSPLHF
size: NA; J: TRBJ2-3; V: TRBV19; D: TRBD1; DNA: TGTGCCAGTAGTACCTTACAGGGGGCCCTCACAGATACGCAGTATTTT; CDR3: CASSTLQGALTDTQYF
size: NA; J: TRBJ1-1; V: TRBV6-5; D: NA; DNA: TGTGCCAGCACAAATAGGAACACTGAAGCTTTCTTT; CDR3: CASTNRNTEAFF
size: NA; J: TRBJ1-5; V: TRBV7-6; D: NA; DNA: TGTGCCAGCAGCTTCGTACAGGGTCGGGATCAGCCCCAGCATTTT; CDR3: CASSFVQGRDQPQHF
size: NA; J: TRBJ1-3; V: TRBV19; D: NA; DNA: TGTGCCAGTAGTAAAGAACAGAAGACTGGAAACACCATATATTTT; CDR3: CASSKEQKTGNTIYF
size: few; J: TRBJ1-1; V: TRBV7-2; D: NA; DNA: TGTGCCAGCAGCTTAGTAGGGCAGGGAAAAACTGAAGCTTTCTTT; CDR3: CASSLVGQGKTEAFF
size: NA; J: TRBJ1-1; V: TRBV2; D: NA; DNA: TGTGCCAGCGGTCCCGAGGGTGTGACTGAAGCTTTCTTT; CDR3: CASGPEGVTEAFF
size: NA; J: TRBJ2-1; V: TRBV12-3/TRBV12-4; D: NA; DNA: TGTGCCAGCACCGGGGGCTCCTACAATGAGCAGTTCTTC; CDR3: CASTGGSYNEQFF
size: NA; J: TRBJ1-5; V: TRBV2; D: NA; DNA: TGTGCCAGCAGTGAAGGGCGCAATCAGCCCCAGCATTTT; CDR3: CASSEGRNQPQHF
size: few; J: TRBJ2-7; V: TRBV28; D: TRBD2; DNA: TGTGCCAGCAGTATCTCGGGACTAGCGGGGGCACCCTACGAGCAGTACTTC; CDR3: CASSISGLAGAPYEQYF
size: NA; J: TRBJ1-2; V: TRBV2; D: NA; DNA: TGTGCCAGCAGTGCAGGCCAGTCAAATTATGGCTACACCTTC; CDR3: CASSAGQSNYGYTF
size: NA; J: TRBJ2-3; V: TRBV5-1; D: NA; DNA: TGCGCCAGCAGCTTGGGCAGCGGCGGCACAGATACGCAGTATTTT; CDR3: CASSLGSGGTDTQYF
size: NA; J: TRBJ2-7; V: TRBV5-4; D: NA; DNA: TGTGCCAGCAGCTTGGCCGGGGTACCCTACGAGCAGTACTTC; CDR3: CASSLAGVPYEQYF
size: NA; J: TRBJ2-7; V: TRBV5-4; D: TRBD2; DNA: TGTGCCAGCAGCAAAAGCGGGGGCCAAGGGTCCTACGAGCAGTACTTC; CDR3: CASSKSGGQGSYEQYF
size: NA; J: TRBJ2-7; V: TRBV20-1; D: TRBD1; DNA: TGCAGTGCTGGACTGACAGGGGAACAGTACTTC; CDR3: CSAGLTGEQYF
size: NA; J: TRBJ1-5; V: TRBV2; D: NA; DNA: TGTGCCAGCGGGGGGTCGGTCAGGACCAGCAATCAGCCCCAGCATTTT; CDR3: CASGGSVRTSNQPQHF
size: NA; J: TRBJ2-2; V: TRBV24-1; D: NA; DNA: TGTGCCACCAGTGATTCCGCCGGGAGCGACACCGGGGAGCTGTTTTTT; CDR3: CATSDSAGSDTGELFF
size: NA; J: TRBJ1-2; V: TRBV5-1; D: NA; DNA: TGCGCCAGCAGCTTAATGGACAGTAACTATGGCTACACCTTC; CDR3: CASSLMDSNYGYTF
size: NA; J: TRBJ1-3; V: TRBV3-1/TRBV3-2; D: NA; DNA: TGTGCCAGCAGCCGCGGGGGGGACTTGGACACCATATATTTT; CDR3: CASSRGGDLDTIYF
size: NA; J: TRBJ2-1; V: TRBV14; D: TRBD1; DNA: TGTGCCAGCAGCCTCCTACAGGGGGTTTACAATGAGCAGTTCTTC; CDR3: CASSLLQGVYNEQFF
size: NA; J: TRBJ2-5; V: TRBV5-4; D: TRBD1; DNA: TGTGCCAGCAGCTTGGGAGCCCTACTCCGGGACAGATCTAAGACCCAGTACTTC; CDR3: CASSLGALLRDRSKTQYF
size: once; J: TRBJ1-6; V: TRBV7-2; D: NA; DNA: TGTGCCAGCAGCACACAGGGTTCCTATAATTCACCCCTCCACTTT; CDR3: CASSTQGSYNSPLHF
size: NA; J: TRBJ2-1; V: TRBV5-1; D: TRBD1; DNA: TGCGCCAGCAGCGCGGGACAGGGGATATCCTACAATGAGCAGTTCTTC; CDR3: CASSAGQGISYNEQFF
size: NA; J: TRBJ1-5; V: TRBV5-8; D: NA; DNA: TGTGCCAGCAGCGCACCCGGCGGGGGCGCGGGTCAGCAGCCCCAGCATTTT; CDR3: CASSAPGGGAGQQPQHF
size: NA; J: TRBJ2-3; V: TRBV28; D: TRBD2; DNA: TGTGCCAGCAGTTTCGGGACTAGCGGGGGTTTAGATACGCAGTATTTT; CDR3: CASSFGTSGGLDTQYF
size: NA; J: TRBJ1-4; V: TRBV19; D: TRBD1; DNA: TGTGCCAGTAGTCCCAGACCCAACAGGGGTGAAAAACTGTTTTTT; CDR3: CASSPRPNRGEKLFF
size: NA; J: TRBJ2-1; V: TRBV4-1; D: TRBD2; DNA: TGCGCCACCGGAAAGGCGGGGGGCCTCTCCTACAATGAGCAGTTCTTC; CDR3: CATGKAGGLSYNEQFF
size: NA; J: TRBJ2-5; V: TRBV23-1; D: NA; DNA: TGCGCCCTAAGGGGGGGACCTTACCAAGAGACCCAGTACTTC; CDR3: CALRGGPYQETQYF
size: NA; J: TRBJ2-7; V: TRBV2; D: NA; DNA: TGTGCCAGCAGTGTACAGGGAACACCCGAGCAGTACTTC; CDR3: CASSVQGTPEQYF
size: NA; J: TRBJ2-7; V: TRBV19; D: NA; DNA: TGTGTCAGTAGTATGGGGGGACTCTTCTACGAGCAGTACTTC; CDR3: CVSSMGGLFYEQYF
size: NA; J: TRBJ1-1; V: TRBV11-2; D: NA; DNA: TGTGCCAGCAGCTCCCATCAGAAGGGAGGGAACACTGAAGCTTTCTTT; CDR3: CASSSHQKGGNTEAFF
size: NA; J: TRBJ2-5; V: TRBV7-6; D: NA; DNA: TGTGCCAGCAGCTTAGCCCCAACTAGTAGAGCCCAGTACTTC; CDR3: CASSLAPTSRAQYF
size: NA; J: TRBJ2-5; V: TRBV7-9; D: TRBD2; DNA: TGTGCCAGCAGCCCTATGGGAGCGGGGAGCCAAGAGACCCAGTACTTC; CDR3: CASSPMGAGSQETQYF
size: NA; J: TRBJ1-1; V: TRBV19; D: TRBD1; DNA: TGTGCCAGTAGTATGACGACAGGGACGACTGAAGCTTTCTTT; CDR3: CASSMTTGTTEAFF
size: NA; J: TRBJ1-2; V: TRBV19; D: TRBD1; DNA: TGTGCCAGTAGTTTTAGGGACAGGGTATCTGGCTACACCTTC; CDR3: CASSFRDRVSGYTF
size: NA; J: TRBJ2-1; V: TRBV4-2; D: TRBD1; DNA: TGTGCCAGCAGCCGCGGGACAGGGGCAGCGAATGAGCAGTTCTTC; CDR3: CASSRGTGAANEQFF
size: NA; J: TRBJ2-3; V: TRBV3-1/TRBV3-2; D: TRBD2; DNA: TGTGCCAGCAGCCACAGACTAGCGGGGGATTCCAGGAATACGCAGTATTTT; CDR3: CASSHRLAGDSRNTQYF
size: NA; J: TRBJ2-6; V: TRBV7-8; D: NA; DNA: TGTGCCAGCAGCCAGAGATCTTCTGGGGCCAACGTCCTGACTTTC; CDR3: CASSQRSSGANVLTF
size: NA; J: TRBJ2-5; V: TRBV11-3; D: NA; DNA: TGTGCCAGCAGCTCCCGGGAGACCCAGTACTTC; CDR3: CASSSRETQYF
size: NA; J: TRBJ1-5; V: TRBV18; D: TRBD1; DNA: TGTGCCACACAGAAGGGGGCTGATCAGCCCCAGCATTTT; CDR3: CATQKGADQPQHF
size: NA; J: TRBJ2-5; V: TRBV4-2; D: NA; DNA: TGTGCCAGCAGCCAAATCCGGACATTTCAAGAGACCCAGTACTTC; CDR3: CASSQIRTFQETQYF
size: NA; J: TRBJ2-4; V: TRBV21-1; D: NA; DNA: TGTGCCAGCAGCAGAATACAGGGGGCTGTTTCTCTAGCCAAAAACATTCAGTACTTC; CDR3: CASSRIQGAVSLAKNIQYF